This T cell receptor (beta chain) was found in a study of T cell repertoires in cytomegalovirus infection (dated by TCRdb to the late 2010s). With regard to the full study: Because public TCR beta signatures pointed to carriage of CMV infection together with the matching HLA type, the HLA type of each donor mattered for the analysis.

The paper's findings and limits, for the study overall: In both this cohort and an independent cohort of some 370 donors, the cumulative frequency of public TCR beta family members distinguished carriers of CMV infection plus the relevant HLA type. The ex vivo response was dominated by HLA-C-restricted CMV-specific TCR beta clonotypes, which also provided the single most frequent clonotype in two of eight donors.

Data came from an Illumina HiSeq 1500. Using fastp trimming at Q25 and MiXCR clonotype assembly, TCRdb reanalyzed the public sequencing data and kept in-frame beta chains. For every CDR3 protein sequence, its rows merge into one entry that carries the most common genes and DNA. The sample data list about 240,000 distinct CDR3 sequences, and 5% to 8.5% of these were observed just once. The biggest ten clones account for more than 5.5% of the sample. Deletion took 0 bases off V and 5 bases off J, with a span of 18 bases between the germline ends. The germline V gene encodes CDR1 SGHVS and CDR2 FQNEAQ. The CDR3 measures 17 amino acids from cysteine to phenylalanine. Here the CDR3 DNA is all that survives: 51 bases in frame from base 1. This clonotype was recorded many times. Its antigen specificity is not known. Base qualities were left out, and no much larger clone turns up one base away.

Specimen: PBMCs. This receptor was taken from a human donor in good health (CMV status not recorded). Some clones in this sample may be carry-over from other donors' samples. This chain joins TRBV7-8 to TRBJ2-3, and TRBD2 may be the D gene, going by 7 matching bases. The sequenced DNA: TGTGCCAGCAGCTTAGCGCTGGGGGGGGCGATGGGAGATACGCAGTATTTT. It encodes CASSLALGGAMGDTQYF.